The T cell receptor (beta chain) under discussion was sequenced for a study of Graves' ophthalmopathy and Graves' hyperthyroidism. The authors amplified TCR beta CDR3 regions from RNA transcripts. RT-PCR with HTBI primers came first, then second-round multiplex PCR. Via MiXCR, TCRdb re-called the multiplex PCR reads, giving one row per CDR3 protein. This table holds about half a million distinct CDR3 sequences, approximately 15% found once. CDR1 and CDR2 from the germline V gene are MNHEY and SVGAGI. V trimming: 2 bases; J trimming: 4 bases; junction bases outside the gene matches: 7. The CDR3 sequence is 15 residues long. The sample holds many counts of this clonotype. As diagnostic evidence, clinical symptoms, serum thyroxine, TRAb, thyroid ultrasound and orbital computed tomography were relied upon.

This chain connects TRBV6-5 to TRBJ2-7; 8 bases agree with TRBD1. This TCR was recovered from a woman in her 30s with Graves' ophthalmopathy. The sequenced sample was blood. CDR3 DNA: TGTGCCAGCAGTTACGACAGGGGCCCGGTTTACGAGCAGTACTTC. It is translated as CASSYDRGPVYEQYF.